The entry below gives a single T cell receptor beta chain sequence along with its context. Its specificity is not known. The CDR3 runs to 17 residues. The trim removed 2 bases at V and 4 bases at J, leaving 9 bases unmatched. The germline V gene encodes CDR1 KGHSH and CDR2 LQKENI. One entry per CDR3 protein, called by TCRdb with MiXCR from the reads. The sample lists roughly 760,000 distinct CDR3 sequences; 35% to 45% were seen once. This record comes from a study of T cell repertoires in cytomegalovirus infection. Study background: Evidence of both CMV infection and a matching HLA type came from public TCR beta signatures.

Study findings and constraints: CMV-specific TCR beta clonotypes restricted by HLA-C dominated the ex vivo response.

V usage is TRBV18 and J usage is TRBJ1-1, with 11 positions matching TRBD1. Sequenced sample: PBMCs. This TCR came from a human donor in good health (CMV status not recorded). Some clones in this sample may be carry-over from other donors' samples. DNA of the CDR3: TGTGCCAGCTCACCAAGGAGGACAGGGGGCGAGGGCACTGAAGCTTTCTTT. Protein product: CASSPRRTGGEGTEAFF.